The present T cell receptor (beta chain) was sequenced within a study of shared clonotypes between healthy human individuals. Across the whole study: Three CD4 naive, three CD4 memory, two CD8 naive and one CD8 memory plate were used per donor. Points from the study as a whole: Sharing across four donors was seen in about 5% of naive CD4 clonotypes. Large sequencing depth failed to make sorted-subset sequencing complete, rarefaction showed.

Germline-derived CDR1 and CDR2 are LNHDA and SQIVND (reference sequence). CDR3 length: 16 residues. V lost 7 bases and J 1 base, leaving 18 bases between the germline ends. Regarding this clone: Antigen unknown.

Researchers partitioned CD4+ cells into CD45RA+ naive and CD45RA-negative memory subsets. The data were produced by immunoSEQ multiplex PCR, yet TCRdb's version contains in-frame clones alone and is incomplete. This sample yields some 1 million clones, of which roughly 80% are seen a single time; about 1.5% belongs to the top ten. The sequencing input was memory CD4+ T cells sorted from blood. Subset meaning: CD45RA-negative fraction. This clonotype was obtained from a man aged 18-30 years in good health. This sequence joins TRBV19 and TRBJ2-3, with D perhaps given as TRBD1 or TRBD2 (6 bases each). The CDR3 loop reads CASNTGYGGGTDTQYF. The CDR3 coding sequence is TGTGCCAGTAATACAGGGTACGGAGGGGGCACAGATACGCAGTATTTT.